This T cell receptor beta chain was documented in a study of T cell responses to AZD1222 COVID-19 vaccine. The V end was cut by 4 bases, the J end by 4 bases, with 13 bases between. Germline V gives CDR1 SNHLY, CDR2 FYNNEI. This CDR3 spans 14 amino acids. As to this clone: Its antigen is as yet unknown.

The table came from immunoSEQ multiplex PCR; TCRdb's copy has only in-frame clones and leaves some out. Of some 140,000 clones in the sample, about 91% were seen once. Study results and caveats: Donors, mostly white British, included more females; clonal diversity was possibly underestimated. Epitopes outside B.1.351 and B.1.1.7 mutated regions reportedly drew nearly half of spike TCRs.

Source: peripheral blood, taken on day 0 of AZD1222 vaccination. This clonotype originated in an adult in good health. The rearrangement uses TRBV2 and TRBJ1-1, with D possibly being TRBD1 (5 bases). CDR3 region: CASSGRGGITEAFF. CDR3 coding DNA: TGTGCCAGCAGTGGACGGGGGGGTATCACTGAAGCTTTCTTT.